This T cell receptor beta chain derives from a study of preoperative IRX-2 immunotherapy in early breast cancer. The repertoire was sequenced with immunoSEQ multiplex PCR; TCRdb's copy has only in-frame clones and lacks some. Here the sample spans 25,000 to 30,000 clones, 82% being singletons. Treatment here: preoperative locoregional IRX-2 cytokine immunotherapy. Preoperative locoregional IRX-2 cytokine immunotherapy was tested in the phase Ib source study. The length of the CDR3 is 15 residues. In its sample, this clone was seen once. Collection of the sample occurred from a patient treated with IRX-2 immunotherapy. The clonotype originates from a human donor with breast cancer. The chain uses TRBV1 and TRBJ1-1; the table's D call, TRBD1, has no DNA check behind it. TRBV1 is marked as a pseudogene. The CDR3 here is CASSIHLTENTEAFF. CDR3 coding DNA: TGCGCCAGCAGCATTCACCTTACAGAGAACACTGAAGCTTTCTTT.